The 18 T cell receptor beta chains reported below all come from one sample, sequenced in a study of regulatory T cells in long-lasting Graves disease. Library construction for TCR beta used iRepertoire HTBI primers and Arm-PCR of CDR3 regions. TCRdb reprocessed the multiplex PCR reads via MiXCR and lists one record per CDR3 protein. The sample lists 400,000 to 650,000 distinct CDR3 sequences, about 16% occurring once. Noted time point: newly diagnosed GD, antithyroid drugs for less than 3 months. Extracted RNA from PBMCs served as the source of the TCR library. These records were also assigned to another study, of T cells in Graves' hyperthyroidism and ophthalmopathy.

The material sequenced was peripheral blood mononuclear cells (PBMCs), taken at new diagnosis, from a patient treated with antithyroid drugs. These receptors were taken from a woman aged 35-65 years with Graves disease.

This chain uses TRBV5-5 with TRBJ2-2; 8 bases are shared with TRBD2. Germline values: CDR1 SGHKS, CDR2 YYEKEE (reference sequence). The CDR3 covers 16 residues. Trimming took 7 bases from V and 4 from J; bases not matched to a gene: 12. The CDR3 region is CASQEGAAGVTGELFF. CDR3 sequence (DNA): TGTGCCAGCCAAGAGGGAGCAGCGGGGGTCACCGGGGAGCTGTTTTTT.

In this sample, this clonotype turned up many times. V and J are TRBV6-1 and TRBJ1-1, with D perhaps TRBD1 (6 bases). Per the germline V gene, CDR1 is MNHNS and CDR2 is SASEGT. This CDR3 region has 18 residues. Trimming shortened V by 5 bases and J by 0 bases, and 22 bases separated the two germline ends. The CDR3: CASSPVPGQGSMNTEAFF. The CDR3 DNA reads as TGTGCCAGCAGTCCCGTACCGGGACAAGGGTCGATGAACACTGAAGCTTTCTTT.

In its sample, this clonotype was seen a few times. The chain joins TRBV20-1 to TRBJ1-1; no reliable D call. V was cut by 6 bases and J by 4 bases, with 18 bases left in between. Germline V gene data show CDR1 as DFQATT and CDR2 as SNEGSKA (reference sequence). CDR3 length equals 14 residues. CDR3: CSAVASSSGTEAFF. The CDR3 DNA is TGCAGTGCAGTAGCATCCTCCTCTGGCACTGAAGCTTTCTTT.

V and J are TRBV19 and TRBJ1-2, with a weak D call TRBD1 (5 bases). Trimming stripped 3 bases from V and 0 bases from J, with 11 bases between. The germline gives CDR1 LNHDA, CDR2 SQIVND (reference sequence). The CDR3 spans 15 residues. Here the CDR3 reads CASSIRDAPNYGYTF. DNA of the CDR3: TGTGCCAGTAGTATCCGGGACGCTCCTAACTATGGCTACACCTTC. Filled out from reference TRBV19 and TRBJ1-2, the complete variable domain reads DGGITQSPKYLFRKEGQNVTLSCEQNLNHDAMYWYRQDPGQGLRLIYYSQIVNDFQKGDIAEGYSVSREKKESFPLTVTSAQKNPTAFYLCASSIRDAPNYGYTFGSGTRLTVV.

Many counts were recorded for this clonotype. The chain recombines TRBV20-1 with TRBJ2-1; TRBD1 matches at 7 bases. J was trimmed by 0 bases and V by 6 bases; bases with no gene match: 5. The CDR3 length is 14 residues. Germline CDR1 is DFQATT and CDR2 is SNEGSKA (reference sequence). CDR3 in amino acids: CSAPRGSSYNEQFF. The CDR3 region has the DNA TGCAGTGCCCCCAGGGGGAGCTCCTACAATGAGCAGTTCTTC.

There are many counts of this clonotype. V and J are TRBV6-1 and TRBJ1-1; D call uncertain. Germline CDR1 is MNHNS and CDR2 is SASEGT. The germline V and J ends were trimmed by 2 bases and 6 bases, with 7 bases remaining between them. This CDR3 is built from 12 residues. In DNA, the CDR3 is TGTGCCAGCAGTGAATACAGCTCTGAAGCTTTCTTT. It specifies CASSEYSSEAFF.

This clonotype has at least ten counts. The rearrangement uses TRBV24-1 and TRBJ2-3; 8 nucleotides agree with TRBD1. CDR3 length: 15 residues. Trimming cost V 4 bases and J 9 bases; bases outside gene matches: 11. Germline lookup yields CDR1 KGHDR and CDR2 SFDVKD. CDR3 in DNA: TGTGCCACCAGTGACGCGGCCCAGGGGGCGCAGACGCAGTATTTT. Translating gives CATSDAAQGAQTQYF.

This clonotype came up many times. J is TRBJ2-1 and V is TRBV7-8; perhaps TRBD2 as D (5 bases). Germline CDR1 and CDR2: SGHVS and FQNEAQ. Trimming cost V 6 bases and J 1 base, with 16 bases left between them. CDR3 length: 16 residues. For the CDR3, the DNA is TGTGCCAGCAGACCTCGCTTGGGCGGGTCCTACAATGAGCAGTTCTTC. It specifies CASRPRLGGSYNEQFF. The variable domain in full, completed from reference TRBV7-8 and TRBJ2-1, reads GAGVSQSPRYKVAKRGQDVALRCDPISGHVSLFWYQQALGQGPEFLTYFQNEAQLDKSGLPSDRFFAERPEGSVSTLKIQRTQQEDSAVYLCASRPRLGGSYNEQFFGPGTRLTVL.

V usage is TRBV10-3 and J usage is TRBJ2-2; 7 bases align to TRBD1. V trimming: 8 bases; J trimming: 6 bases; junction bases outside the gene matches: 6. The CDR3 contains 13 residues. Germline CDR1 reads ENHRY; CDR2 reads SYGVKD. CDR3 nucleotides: TGTGCCATCGCCGACAGGGCGGCCGGGGAGCTGTTTTTT. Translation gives CAIADRAAGELFF.

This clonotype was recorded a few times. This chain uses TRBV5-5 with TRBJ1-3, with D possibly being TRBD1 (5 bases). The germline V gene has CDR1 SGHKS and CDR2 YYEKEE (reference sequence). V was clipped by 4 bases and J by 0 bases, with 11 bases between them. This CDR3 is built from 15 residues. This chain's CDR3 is CASSPATVSGNTIYF. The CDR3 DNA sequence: TGTGCCAGCAGCCCGGCGACAGTCTCTGGAAACACCATATATTTT.

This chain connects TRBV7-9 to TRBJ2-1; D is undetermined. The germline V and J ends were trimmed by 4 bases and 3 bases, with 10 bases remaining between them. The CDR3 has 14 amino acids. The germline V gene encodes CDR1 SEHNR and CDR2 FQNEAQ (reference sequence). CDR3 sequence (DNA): TGTGCCAGCAGCTCCAGAAGCTACTACAATGAGCAGTTCTTC. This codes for CASSSRSYYNEQFF.

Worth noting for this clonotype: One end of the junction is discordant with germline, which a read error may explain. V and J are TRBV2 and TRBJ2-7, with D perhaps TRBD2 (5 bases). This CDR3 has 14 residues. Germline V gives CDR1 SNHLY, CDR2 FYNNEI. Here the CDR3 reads CASSHPRGSKEQYF. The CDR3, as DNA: TGCGCCAGCAGCCACCCCCGTGGGAGTAAAGAGCAGTACTTC.

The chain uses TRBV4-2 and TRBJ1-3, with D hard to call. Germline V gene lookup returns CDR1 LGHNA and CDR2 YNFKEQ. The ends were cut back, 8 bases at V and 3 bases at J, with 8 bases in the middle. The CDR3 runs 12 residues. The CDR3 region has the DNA TGTGCCAGCTCCGGGCTTGGAAACACCATATATTTT. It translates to CASSGLGNTIYF.

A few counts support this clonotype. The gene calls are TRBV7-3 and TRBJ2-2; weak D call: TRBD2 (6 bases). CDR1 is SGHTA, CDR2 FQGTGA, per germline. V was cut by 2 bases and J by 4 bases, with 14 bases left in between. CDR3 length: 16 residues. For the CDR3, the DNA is TGTGCCAGCAGCTTAGGAGGGTTCCAGGGCACCGGGGAGCTGTTTTTT. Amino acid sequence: CASSLGGFQGTGELFF.

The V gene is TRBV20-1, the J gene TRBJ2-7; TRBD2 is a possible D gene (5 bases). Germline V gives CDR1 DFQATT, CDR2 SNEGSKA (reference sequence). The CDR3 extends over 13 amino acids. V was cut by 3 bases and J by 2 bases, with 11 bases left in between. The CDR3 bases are TGCAGTGCTAGGCGGGCTGCCACCTACGAGCAGTACTTC. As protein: CSARRAATYEQYF.

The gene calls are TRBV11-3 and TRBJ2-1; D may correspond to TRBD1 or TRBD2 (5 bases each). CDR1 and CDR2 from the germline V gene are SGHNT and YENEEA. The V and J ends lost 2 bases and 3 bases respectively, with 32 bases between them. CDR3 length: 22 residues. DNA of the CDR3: TGTGCCAGCAGCTTAACCCTACTTGAGATGTTGGGGGTCCTCTACCTCTACAATGAGCAGTTCTTC. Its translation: CASSLTLLEMLGVLYLYNEQFF.

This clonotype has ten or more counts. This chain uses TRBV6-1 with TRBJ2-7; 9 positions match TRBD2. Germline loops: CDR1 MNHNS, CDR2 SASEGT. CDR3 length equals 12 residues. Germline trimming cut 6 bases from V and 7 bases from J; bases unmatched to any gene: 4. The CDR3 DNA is TGTGCCAGCAGCGTGGGACTAGCAGAGCAGTACTTC. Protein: CASSVGLAEQYF.

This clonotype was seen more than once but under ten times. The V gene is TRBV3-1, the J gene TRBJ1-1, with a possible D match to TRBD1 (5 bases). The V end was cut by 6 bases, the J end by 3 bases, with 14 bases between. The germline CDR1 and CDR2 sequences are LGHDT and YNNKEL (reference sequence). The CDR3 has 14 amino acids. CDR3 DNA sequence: TGTGCCAGCAGTTCCGTCGGGGCCGACACTGAAGCTTTCTTT. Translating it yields CASSSVGADTEAFF.